What follows are 31 T cell receptor beta chains derived from one specimen sequenced in a study of cytomegalovirus exposure and HLA in healthy donors. Method: immunoSEQ multiplex PCR; TCRdb's copy keeps in-frame clones and lacks some. The sample lists roughly 200,000 clones, more than 75% occurring once. What was sequenced was PBMCs. These receptor sequences come from a man aged 25 to 40 in good health and CMV-seropositive.

The genes are TRBV5-6 and TRBJ1-6; the match to TRBD1 covers 7 bases. CDR3 size: 16 residues. Germline V gene sequence: CDR1 SGHDT, CDR2 YYEEEE. Trimming removed 0 bases from V and 13 bases from J; junction bases left unmatched: 13. Here the CDR3 DNA reads TGTGCCAGCAGCTTGGACCGAGACAGGGTTTATCGGCCCCTCCACTTT. Amino acid sequence: CASSLDRDRVYRPLHF.

V usage is TRBV6-1 and J usage is TRBJ2-7; D gene ambiguous. The germline V gene has CDR1 MNHNS and CDR2 SASEGT. This CDR3 has 12 amino acids. V lost 1 base to trimming and J lost 3 bases, with 4 bases between them. CDR3 DNA: TGTGCCAGCAGTGAAGGGATCTACGAGCAGTACTTC. Protein product: CASSEGIYEQYF.

CDR3: CASSYSGQPQHF. CDR3 bases: TGTGCCAGCAGTTACTCGGGGCAGCCCCAGCATTTT. The gene calls are TRBV6-5 and TRBJ1-5, with D uncertain. Per germline, CDR1 MNHEY and CDR2 SVGAGI. The CDR3 runs to 12 residues. Trimming shortened V by 0 bases and J by 7 bases, and 4 bases separated the two germline ends.

CDR3 protein: CASSFKGFIGYEQYF. Written as DNA, the CDR3 is TGTGCCAGCAGCTTTAAAGGGTTCATAGGCTACGAGCAGTACTTC. The chain combines TRBV5-6 with TRBJ2-7; unclear D gene. Trimming took 2 bases from V and 3 from J, leaving 15 bases between them. This CDR3 spans 15 amino acids. Germline V CDR1 and CDR2: SGHDT, YYEEEE.

This rearrangement joins TRBV27 to TRBJ1-1, with TRBD1 matching 8 bases. The CDR3 has 14 residues. CDR1 is MNHEY, CDR2 SMNVEV, per germline (reference sequence). The J segment lost 5 bases and the V segment lost 3 bases, leaving 5 bases of the junction unmatched. The CDR3 DNA sequence: TGTGCCAGCAGTTTGTCAGGGGGCAGGACTGAAGCTTTCTTT. This encodes CASSLSGGRTEAFF.

The J gene is TRBJ2-6, the V gene TRBV7-9; D gene uncertain. CDR3 size: 15 residues. CDR1 is SEHNR, CDR2 FQNEAQ, per germline (reference sequence). Trimming took 2 bases from V and 0 from J, leaving 5 bases between them. In DNA, the CDR3 is TGTGCCAGCAGCTTACCGCTCTCTGGGGCCAACGTCCTGACTTTC. Its protein is CASSLPLSGANVLTF.

The chain has TRBV2 and TRBJ1-4; TRBD1 matches at 8 bases. From germline, CDR1 is SNHLY and CDR2 FYNNEI. With 6 bases clipped from V and 8 bases from J, the junction kept 8 bases outside the gene matches. The CDR3 totals 14 residues. The CDR3 region is CASSEDRDSEKLFF. CDR3 in DNA: TGTGCCAGCAGCGAGGACAGGGACTCCGAAAAACTGTTTTTT.

This sequence joins TRBV4-1 and TRBJ2-3; 10 bases map to TRBD1. Germline V gives CDR1 MGHRA, CDR2 YSYEKL. This CDR3 region has 13 residues. V lost 6 bases, J lost 4 bases, and 1 base stayed unmatched. The CDR3 bases are TGCGCCAGCAGAGGGACAGGGGCAGATACGCAGTATTTT. Its protein product is CASRGTGADTQYF.

The chain carries TRBV4-3 and TRBJ1-4; no reliable D call. The CDR3 runs 15 residues. From germline, CDR1 is LGHNA and CDR2 YSLEER. The V and J ends lost 0 bases and 8 bases respectively, with 13 bases between them. DNA of the CDR3: TGCGCCAGCAGCCAAGATAGAGGGTGGGTGGAAAAACTGTTTTTT. It encodes CASSQDRGWVEKLFF.

This clone was observed a few times. V and J are TRBV19 and TRBJ1-3, with D unresolved. From germline, CDR1 is LNHDA and CDR2 SQIVND (reference sequence). The CDR3 consists of 15 residues. V dropped 5 bases and J dropped 0 bases, with 11 bases sitting between them. CDR3 DNA: TGTGCCAGTAGTTTGGGCACCAACTCTGGAAACACCATATATTTT. This sequence encodes CASSLGTNSGNTIYF.

The chain combines TRBV14 with TRBJ2-6; D is ambiguous. CDR3 length: 15 amino acids. Germline CDR1 SGHDN, CDR2 FVKESK. V lost 2 bases and J 1 base, leaving 6 bases between the germline ends. CDR3 nucleotides: TGTGCCAGCAGCCAACGAGCTTCTGGGGCCAACGTCCTGACTTTC. Translation gives CASSQRASGANVLTF.

J is TRBJ2-1 and V is TRBV7-9, with D possibly TRBD2 on 6 matching bases. Germline CDR1 SEHNR, CDR2 FQNEAQ (reference sequence). The CDR3 loop spans 15 amino acids. The germline V and J ends were trimmed by 2 bases and 8 bases, with 16 bases remaining between them. The CDR3 is CASSLIAVLRDEQFF. The CDR3 DNA reads TGTGCCAGCAGCTTAATAGCGGTCCTGAGGGATGAGCAGTTCTTC.

The J gene is TRBJ2-7, the V gene TRBV6-1; 8 bases fit TRBD1. Trimming at V came to 3 bases and at J to 4 bases, leaving 14 bases not matched to a gene. The CDR3 contains 17 residues. Germline V gene sequence: CDR1 MNHNS, CDR2 SASEGT. The CDR3 loop reads CASSERATGVVRYEQYF. The CDR3, as DNA: TGTGCCAGCAGTGAGAGGGCGACAGGGGTGGTGAGGTACGAGCAGTACTTC.

In this sample, this clone turned up a few times. The chain uses TRBV28 and TRBJ1-2; D is ambiguous. V was cut by 8 bases and J by 3 bases, with 4 bases left in between. The germline V gene encodes CDR1 MDHEN and CDR2 SYDVKM. The CDR3 runs to 10 residues. As DNA, the CDR3 is TGTGCCAGCTGGGACTATGGCTACACCTTC. Protein: CASWDYGYTF.

This chain links TRBV5-6 with TRBJ1-3; D is uncertain. The germline V and J ends were trimmed by 2 bases and 4 bases, with 4 bases remaining between them. The germline CDR1 and CDR2 sequences are SGHDT and YYEEEE. The CDR3 is 12 residues long. CDR3 loop: CASSFRGNTIYF. CDR3 bases: TGTGCCAGCAGCTTCAGGGGAAACACCATATATTTT.

This rearrangement joins TRBV13 to TRBJ2-3; TRBD2 agrees at 9 bases. This CDR3 spans 16 amino acids. The germline CDR1 and CDR2 sequences are PRHDT and FYEKMQ (reference sequence). J lost 4 bases, V lost 1 base, and 6 bases had no gene match. The CDR3 DNA reads as TGTGCCAGCAGCTTAGCGGCTAGCGGGACGTCAGATACGCAGTATTTT. Translation gives CASSLAASGTSDTQYF.

This clone was detected once. V usage is TRBV28 and J usage is TRBJ2-7; D is undetermined. The CDR3 length is 13 residues. Trimming left V 3 bases short and J 2 bases short, with 8 bases between. In germline, CDR1 is MDHEN, CDR2 SYDVKM. The DNA for the CDR3 is TGTGCCAGCAGTTTGGTCACTCCCTACGAGCAGTACTTC. Its protein product is CASSLVTPYEQYF.

The chain couples TRBV18 to TRBJ2-7; no clear D gene. Trimming took off 0 bases at V and 0 bases at J, with 15 bases between the two ends. This CDR3 has 17 residues. Germline CDR1 KGHSH, CDR2 LQKENI. The CDR3 nucleotides are TGTGCCAGCTCACCACCGGGTCGACCTCTGAGCTCCTACGAGCAGTACTTC. This codes for CASSPPGRPLSSYEQYF.

The rearrangement links TRBV19 to TRBJ2-7; the match to TRBD1 covers 8 bases. This CDR3 region has 13 residues. The V and J ends lost 9 bases and 5 bases, in that order; junction bases with no gene match: 9. Germline V gene lookup returns CDR1 LNHDA and CDR2 SQIVND (reference sequence). Here the CDR3 reads CASRGQGIHEQYF. The DNA of the CDR3 is TGTGCCAGCCGAGGACAGGGTATCCACGAGCAGTACTTC.

This chain uses TRBV28 with TRBJ1-2; D is perhaps TRBD1 (5 bases). The CDR3 length is 15 residues. Trimming pared 5 bases from V and 8 bases from J, leaving 21 bases between. Per germline, CDR1 MDHEN and CDR2 SYDVKM. CDR3 amino acids: CASSLTGVQLPGYTF. CDR3 sequence (DNA): TGTGCCAGCAGTCTAACAGGAGTTCAGCTCCCGGGCTACACCTTC.

Only a few counts were recorded for this clone. V and J are TRBV9 and TRBJ1-6; no reliable D call. The CDR3 totals 17 residues. With 4 bases removed from V and 0 bases from J, the gap between germline ends came to 14 bases. The V gene's germline CDR1 is SGDLS and CDR2 YYNGEE. The CDR3 DNA follows: TGTGCCAGCAGCCCAACTGGACTAAGCTCCTATAATTCACCCCTCCACTTT. Amino acids: CASSPTGLSSYNSPLHF. Full variable domain (missing parts from reference TRBV9 and TRBJ1-6): DSGVTQTPKHLITATGQRVTLRCSPRSGDLSVYWYQQSLDQGLQFLIQYYNGEERAKGNILERFSAQQFPDLHSELNLSSLELGDSALYFCASSPTGLSSYNSPLHFGNGTRLTVT.

This chain joins TRBV2 and TRBJ1-3, with 7 bases aligning to TRBD1. The CDR3 contains 15 residues. V shed 5 bases and J 0 bases; nucleotides not matched to a gene: 4. In germline, CDR1 is SNHLY, CDR2 FYNNEI. CDR3 amino acids: CASSFDRVSGNTIYF. Written as DNA, the CDR3 is TGTGCCAGCAGTTTCGACAGGGTCTCTGGAAACACCATATATTTT.

This chain uses TRBV2 with TRBJ2-7; TRBD1 matches at 8 bases. With 10 bases clipped from V and 3 bases from J, the junction kept 11 bases outside the gene matches. Germline V gives CDR1 SNHLY, CDR2 FYNNEI. The CDR3 is made up of 14 amino acids. This CDR3 is CATRTGTGDYEQYF. CDR3 DNA sequence: TGTGCCACGCGGACCGGGACAGGAGACTACGAGCAGTACTTC.

Only a few counts were recorded for this clone. V and J are TRBV5-4 and TRBJ1-3; weak D call: TRBD1 (5 bases). Germline V gene lookup returns CDR1 SGHNT and CDR2 YYREEE (reference sequence). The V end was cut by 6 bases, the J end by 0 bases, with 13 bases between. This CDR3 contains 15 residues. CDR3 sequence (DNA): TGTGCCAGCACCCGTGGGGGGACCTCTGGAAACACCATATATTTT. It yields the protein CASTRGGTSGNTIYF. Drawing the rest from reference TRBV5-4 and TRBJ1-3, the complete variable domain is ETGVTQSPTHLIKTRGQQVTLRCSSQSGHNTVSWYQQALGQGPQFIFQYYREEENGRGNFPPRFSGLQFPNYSSELNVNALELDDSALYLCASTRGGTSGNTIYFGEGSWLTVV.

The gene calls are TRBV28 and TRBJ1-4; D is possibly TRBD1 (5 bases). CDR3 length: 18 amino acids. Between the trimmed V and J ends, which lost 1 base and 0 bases, there was a span of 15 bases. Germline V CDR1 and CDR2: MDHEN, SYDVKM. The CDR3 nucleotides read TGTGCCAGCAGTTTATTCCCCCCTGACAGTGCAACTAATGAAAAACTGTTTTTT. Encoded protein: CASSLFPPDSATNEKLFF.

The chain joins TRBV6-6 to TRBJ1-5; a possible D gene is TRBD1 (5 bases). The CDR3 length is 13 residues. Deletions cut 0 bases from V and 5 bases from J, with 5 bases between. From germline, CDR1 is MNHNY and CDR2 SVGAGI (reference sequence). CDR3 protein: CASSYSTDQPQHF. In nucleotides, the CDR3 is TGTGCCAGCAGTTACTCGACAGATCAGCCCCAGCATTTT.

The rearrangement uses TRBV4-1 and TRBJ1-1; D not certain. Trimming stripped 4 bases from V and 1 base from J, with 16 bases between. CDR1 is MGHRA and CDR2 is YSYEKL in the germline V gene. This CDR3 is built from 16 residues. The CDR3 region is CASSPPERVKNTEAFF. CDR3 nucleotides: TGCGCCAGCAGCCCCCCCGAGAGGGTGAAGAACACTGAAGCTTTCTTT.

This clone was seen a handful of times. V is TRBV7-9 and J is TRBJ1-2; D is possibly TRBD1 (5 bases). The CDR3 is made up of 14 amino acids. Trimming removed 0 bases from V and 8 bases from J, with 13 bases in between. The V gene's germline CDR1 is SEHNR and CDR2 FQNEAQ (reference sequence). The CDR3 nucleotides are TGTGCCAGCAGCTTAGCGGGCAGGGCAAAGGGCTACACCTTC. Protein: CASSLAGRAKGYTF.

This chain connects TRBV4-3 to TRBJ1-4; D might be TRBD1 (5 bases). The V gene lost 4 bases and the J gene lost 7 bases, with 22 bases spanning the gap. The CDR3 is made up of 17 amino acids. Germline CDR1 LGHNA, CDR2 YSLEER. CDR3 nucleotide sequence: TGCGCCAGCAGCCCGAACCCCACCGGGGCTATCATTGAAAAACTGTTTTTT. It encodes CASSPNPTGAIIEKLFF.

J is TRBJ2-3 and V is TRBV9, with TRBD1 matching 7 bases. Per germline, CDR1 SGDLS and CDR2 YYNGEE. This CDR3 is built from 14 residues. V lost 6 bases to trimming and J lost 4 bases; unmatched junction nucleotides: 8. CDR3 in amino acids: CASTFHTGADTQYF. The CDR3 nucleotides are TGTGCCAGCACCTTTCATACAGGGGCAGATACGCAGTATTTT. Full variable domain (remainder filled in from reference TRBV9 and TRBJ2-3): DSGVTQTPKHLITATGQRVTLRCSPRSGDLSVYWYQQSLDQGLQFLIQYYNGEERAKGNILERFSAQQFPDLHSELNLSSLELGDSALYFCASTFHTGADTQYFGPGTRLTVL.

This chain connects TRBV5-4 to TRBJ2-4, with D maybe TRBD2 (6 bases). This CDR3 spans 14 amino acids. Germline V gene data show CDR1 as SGHNT and CDR2 as YYREEE (reference sequence). Trimming took off 4 bases at V and 8 bases at J, with 16 bases between the two ends. CDR3 in DNA: TGTGCCAGCAGCCCGGGACTCCTGGGGTACATTCAGTACTTC. Encoded protein: CASSPGLLGYIQYF. Drawing the rest from reference TRBV5-4 and TRBJ2-4, the complete variable domain is ETGVTQSPTHLIKTRGQQVTLRCSSQSGHNTVSWYQQALGQGPQFIFQYYREEENGRGNFPPRFSGLQFPNYSSELNVNALELDDSALYLCASSPGLLGYIQYFGAGTRLSVL.